This T cell receptor beta chain appears in the sequencing data of a study of metastatic and nonmetastatic thyroid tumors. This clone was seen just once. Using MiXCR, TCRdb re-called clones from the PCR reads. The sample has over 55,000 clones, 25% to 30% seen once; the top ten hold approximately 16%. No patient had received any treatment before thyroid surgery. The receptor was derived from a female donor with papillary thyroid cancer or a benign thyroid nodule (not recorded which). Some clones in this sample may be carry-over from other donors' samples. The sample taken for sequencing was blood.

The CDR3 region is CAWSSIVDPKTGAEQYF. The DNA of the CDR3 is TGTGCCTGGAGTAGTATAGTAGATCCCAAAACAGGGGCCGAGCAGTACTTC. The V call is TRBV30, the J call TRBJ2-7; 7 bases are shared with TRBD1. Germline loops: CDR1 GTSNPN, CDR2 SVGIG (reference sequence). This CDR3 region has 17 residues. With V trimmed by 2 bases and J by 6 bases, 19 bases remained unmatched.